These T cell receptor beta chains were read from a single sample in a study of PD-1 blockade in mismatch repair-deficient tumors. The method was immunoSEQ multiplex PCR; TCRdb's version includes in-frame clones alone and lacks a portion of them. The sample has 30,000 to 45,000 clones, approximately 85% seen once. The sample consisted of peripheral blood, taken 75 to 85 weeks after starting pembrolizumab. The source is an adult with mismatch repair-deficient cancer. CDR3s include the opening cysteine and the closing phenylalanine or tryptophan. The D gene is left open where the match is weak. Rows give clone size only sometimes, using once, few, many, or a class for an expanded clone.

v_call	j_call	clone_size	d_call	cdr3_aa	cdr3_nt
TRBV13	TRBJ2-7	.	.	CASSLGSEAYEQYF	TGTGCCAGCAGCTTAGGTTCCGAGGCCTACGAGCAGTACTTC
TRBV6-5	TRBJ1-2	.	TRBD1	CASRSTGETNYGYTF	TGTGCCAGCAGATCCACAGGGGAGACTAACTATGGCTACACCTTC
TRBV6-5	TRBJ2-7	.	.	CASSFLTNPYEQYF	TGTGCCAGCAGTTTCCTGACTAATCCATACGAGCAGTACTTC
TRBV25-1	TRBJ1-2	.	.	CASSEFFSGDGYTF	TGTGCCAGCAGTGAATTCTTCTCAGGGGATGGCTACACCTTC
TRBV5-4	TRBJ2-3	once	TRBD2	CASSLRQREGTDTQYF	TGTGCCAGCAGCTTGAGGCAGCGGGAGGGAACAGATACGCAGTATTTT
TRBV7-3	TRBJ1-5	few	.	CASSLNPEGPQHF	TGTGCCAGCAGCTTAAACCCGGAAGGGCCCCAGCATTTT
TRBV7-8	TRBJ2-5	.	TRBD2	CASSPEFGGSQTQYF	TGTGCCAGCAGCCCCGAGTTTGGCGGGAGTCAGACCCAGTACTTC
TRBV5-1	TRBJ2-1	.	.	CASSLDSNNEQFF	TGCGCCAGCAGCTTGGACAGCAACAATGAGCAGTTCTTC
TRBV19	TRBJ1-1	.	.	CASMSWGQGEAFF	TGTGCCAGTATGTCGTGGGGTCAGGGTGAAGCTTTCTTT
TRBV5-1	TRBJ2-3	.	TRBD1	CATMTGGLTDTQYF	TGCGCCACTATGACAGGGGGCCTCACAGATACGCAGTATTTT
TRBV7-9	TRBJ1-5	.	.	CASSLINQPQHF	TGTGCCAGCAGCTTAATAAATCAGCCCCAGCATTTT
TRBV27	TRBJ2-3	.	TRBD2	CASSPGLEGNTQYF	TGTGCCAGCAGTCCGGGACTAGAAGGAAATACGCAGTATTTT
TRBV19	TRBJ2-2	once	.	CASRERLANTGELFF	TGTGCCAGCCGGGAGCGGCTAGCCAACACCGGGGAGCTGTTTTTT
TRBV7-8	TRBJ1-2	.	TRBD1	CASSSTDRGRNYGYTF	TGTGCCAGCAGCTCCACAGACAGGGGGAGGAACTATGGCTACACCTTC
TRBV27	TRBJ1-5	few	.	CASTTGNQPQHF	TGTGCCAGCACCACAGGGAATCAGCCCCAGCATTTT
TRBV2	TRBJ1-2	.	.	CASSTGFDGYTF	TGTGCCAGCAGTACAGGGTTTGATGGCTACACCTTC
TRBV19	TRBJ2-1	.	.	CASSTGLGRTYNEQFF	TGTGCCAGTAGTACGGGACTGGGGAGGACCTACAATGAGCAGTTCTTC
TRBV27	TRBJ2-5	.	TRBD2	CASSLRLAGGVHLETQYF	TGTGCCAGCAGTCTACGACTAGCGGGAGGCGTTCACTTGGAGACCCAGTACTTC